The 25 T cell receptor beta chains reported below all come from one sample, sequenced in a study of CD8 T cells in ankylosing spondylitis. From the 5' RACE reads, TCRdb called clonotypes with MiXCR, one entry per CDR3 protein. The sample lists 200,000 to 250,000 distinct CDR3 sequences; roughly 24% were seen once. The source material was blood, either unsorted or a sorted T cell fraction (not recorded which). The receptors come from a male donor with ankylosing spondylitis or in good health (not recorded which).

The sample holds many counts of this clonotype. V gene TRBV29-1 combines with J gene TRBJ2-1; TRBD2 matches 9 bases. From germline, CDR1 is SQVTM and CDR2 ANQGSEA. V shed 7 bases, J shed 2 bases, and the junction held 3 bases outside the gene matches. CDR3 length equals 13 residues. DNA for the CDR3: TGCAGCGGCGGGGGGGACACCTACAATGAGCAGTTCTTC. Translating it yields CSGGGDTYNEQFF.

At least ten counts were recorded for this clonotype. This chain links TRBV6-5 with TRBJ2-7; 12 bases match TRBD2. CDR3 length: 15 amino acids. V lost 2 bases, J lost 4 bases, and 3 bases stayed unmatched. Germline lookup yields CDR1 MNHEY and CDR2 SVGAGI. DNA for the CDR3: TGTGCCAGCAGTTACGGCACTAGCGGGAGGTACGAGCAGTACTTC. As protein: CASSYGTSGRYEQYF.

This clonotype was picked up many times. The chain combines TRBV11-2 with TRBJ2-2; 8 bases align to TRBD1. CDR1 and CDR2 from the germline V gene are SGHAT and FQNNGV. After removal of 7 bases from V and 2 bases from J, the junction contained 9 bases not matched to a gene. This CDR3 has 16 residues. The CDR3 nucleotides read TGTGCCAGCATTAAAGGTGGACAGGGAAACACCGGGGAGCTGTTTTTT. The encoded protein is CASIKGGQGNTGELFF.

In this sample, this clonotype turned up many times. This sequence joins TRBV29-1 and TRBJ1-2; D uncertain. Looked up from germline, CDR1 is SQVTM and CDR2 is ANQGSEA. The CDR3 sequence is 13 residues long. V was trimmed by 6 bases and J by 0 bases, leaving 11 bases between them. As DNA, the CDR3 is TGCAGCGTATTAGACGGAACTAACTATGGCTACACCTTC. Translation gives CSVLDGTNYGYTF.

This clonotype came up many times. The CDR3 is CASSEGQGVGTGELFF. The CDR3 nucleotides read TGTGCCAGCAGTGAGGGACAGGGTGTTGGTACCGGGGAGCTGTTTTTT. This rearrangement joins TRBV2 to TRBJ2-2; 9 bases are shared with TRBD1. Trimming took 3 bases from V and 5 from J; bases not matched to a gene: 7. Germline CDR1 reads SNHLY; CDR2 reads FYNNEI. The CDR3 extends over 16 amino acids.

This clonotype was counted at least ten times. The V gene is TRBV6-5, the J gene TRBJ2-7, with D maybe TRBD2 (5 bases). The germline V gene has CDR1 MNHEY and CDR2 SVGAGI. The CDR3 spans 16 residues. Trimming took 5 bases from V and 0 from J, leaving 17 bases between them. The CDR3 spells CASSTEGLGGSYEQYF. DNA for the CDR3: TGTGCCAGCAGTACCGAAGGATTAGGAGGCTCCTACGAGCAGTACTTC.

V gene TRBV12-3 or TRBV12-4 combines with J gene TRBJ1-1; D gene uncertain. Trimming took 3 bases from V and 1 from J, leaving 9 bases between them. This CDR3 region has 14 residues. The DNA for the CDR3 is TGTGCCAGCAGTTTGGTCACCACGAACACTGAAGCTTTCTTT. Its protein is CASSLVTTNTEAFF.

This clonotype was recorded a few times. The gene calls are TRBV5-1 and TRBJ2-6; TRBD1 agrees at 9 bases. Unmatched junction bases numbered 8, after V lost 0 bases and J lost 1 base. The CDR3 covers 19 residues. In germline, CDR1 is SGHRS, CDR2 YFSETQ. This CDR3 reads CASSLGVGTGTSGANVLTF. The DNA for the CDR3 is TGCGCCAGCAGCTTGGGAGTCGGGACAGGGACGTCTGGGGCCAACGTCCTGACTTTC.

In this sample, this clonotype turned up many times. The genes are TRBV5-1 and TRBJ2-7; no clear D gene. V shed 0 bases and J shed 4 bases, with 14 bases lying between them. CDR1 is SGHRS and CDR2 is YFSETQ in the germline V gene. The CDR3 sequence is 15 residues long. CDR3 nucleotides: TGCGCCAGCAGCTTGGCTCCCAGCAATCAATACGAGCAGTACTTC. Translated, it gives CASSLAPSNQYEQYF.

This clonotype was seen at least ten times. The gene calls are TRBV12-3 or TRBV12-4 and TRBJ1-1; no clear D. This CDR3 has 11 amino acids. The ends were cut back, 2 bases at V and 11 bases at J, with 9 bases in the middle. The CDR3 DNA is TGTGCCAGCAGTTTATCGTCGGAGGCTTTCTTT. Protein sequence: CASSLSSEAFF.

This clonotype was counted between two and nine times. The chain links TRBV20-1 to TRBJ1-2; D might be TRBD1 (5 bases). With 0 bases removed from V and 6 bases from J, the gap between germline ends came to 14 bases. Per germline, CDR1 DFQATT and CDR2 SNEGSKA (reference sequence). The CDR3 is made up of 14 amino acids. In DNA form, the CDR3 reads TGCAGTGCTAGAGATCCCAGGGACCACGATGGCTACACCTTC. It is translated as CSARDPRDHDGYTF.

This clonotype was recorded at least ten times. The chain carries TRBV29-1 and TRBJ2-7; unclear D gene. Germline CDR1 and CDR2: SQVTM and ANQGSEA. This CDR3 region has 11 residues. CDR3 coding DNA: TGCAGTGGATTGGGGAACTACGAGCAGTACTTC. Translated, it gives CSGLGNYEQYF.

This clonotype was seen once. The V gene is TRBV4-3, the J gene TRBJ1-4, with D hard to call. The CDR3 consists of 14 residues. V lost 3 bases, J lost 8 bases, and 13 bases lay in between. CDR1 LGHNA and CDR2 YSLEER come from the germline V gene. The chain's CDR3 is CASSHYLPGEKLFF. Here the CDR3 DNA reads TGCGCCAGCAGCCACTACCTTCCTGGGGAAAAACTGTTTTTT.

This clonotype was counted only a few times. The V and J genes are TRBV20-1 and TRBJ2-2; D gene unclear. Trimming took 6 bases from V and 1 from J, leaving 12 bases between them. The CDR3 runs to 14 residues. Germline V gives CDR1 DFQATT, CDR2 SNEGSKA (reference sequence). Here the CDR3 DNA reads TGCAGTGCCCGTGGGTATCTGAACACCGGGGAGCTGTTTTTT. Protein sequence: CSARGYLNTGELFF.

This clonotype has more than one count but fewer than ten. V gene TRBV29-1 combines with J gene TRBJ2-7, with D tentatively TRBD2 (5 bases). The germline gives CDR1 SQVTM, CDR2 ANQGSEA. V lost 4 bases and J lost 2, with 9 bases in between. The CDR3 consists of 12 residues. The CDR3 protein is CSVVGETYEQYF. The CDR3 DNA is TGCAGCGTTGTTGGGGAGACCTACGAGCAGTACTTC.

This rearrangement joins TRBV12-3 or TRBV12-4 to TRBJ2-3; TRBD2 aligns across 7 bases. There are 15 residues in the CDR3. V shed 7 bases and J 0 bases; nucleotides not matched to a gene: 7. The CDR3 spells CASTDRLASTDTQYF. CDR3 bases: TGTGCCAGCACCGATCGACTAGCTAGCACAGATACGCAGTATTTT.

The chain joins TRBV7-9 to TRBJ1-3; D gene uncertain. Germline CDR1 is SEHNR and CDR2 is FQNEAQ (reference sequence). Trimming left V 1 base short and J 0 bases short, with 7 bases between. This CDR3 has 15 amino acids. CDR3 DNA: TGTGCCAGCAGCTTAGGAGTCAGCTCTGGAAACACCATATATTTT. This gives the protein CASSLGVSSGNTIYF.

This clonotype was recorded at least ten times. The chain uses TRBV9 and TRBJ2-1, with 12 bases matching TRBD2. Trimming removed 4 bases from V and 8 bases from J; junction bases left unmatched: 4. The length of the CDR3 is 14 residues. Germline CDR1 SGDLS, CDR2 YYNGEE. The CDR3 protein is CASSPPSGGDEQFF. For the CDR3, the DNA is TGTGCCAGCAGCCCCCCTAGCGGGGGGGATGAGCAGTTCTTC.

The chain links TRBV11-2 to TRBJ2-5, with D possibly TRBD1 on 5 matching bases. V lost 0 bases and J 2 bases, leaving 10 bases between the germline ends. Germline V gene data show CDR1 as SGHAT and CDR2 as FQNNGV. The CDR3 loop spans 15 amino acids. CDR3 nucleotide sequence: TGTGCCAGCAGCTTAGATGGGTCAGGGCAAGAGACCCAGTACTTC. Encoded protein: CASSLDGSGQETQYF. Based on the CDR3 plus reference TRBV11-2 and TRBJ2-5, the full variable domain is EAGVAQSPRYKIIEKRQSVAFWCNPISGHATLYWYQQILGQGPKLLIQFQNNGVVDDSQLPKDRFSAERLKGVDSTLKIQPAKLEDSAVYLCASSLDGSGQETQYFGPGTRLLVL.

This clonotype was found a few times. The gene calls are TRBV29-1 and TRBJ2-3; D ambiguous. Germline CDR1 is SQVTM and CDR2 is ANQGSEA. CDR3 size: 14 residues. V was clipped by 6 bases and J by 0 bases, with 13 bases between them. CDR3 in amino acids: CSVVGRHSTDTQYF. In nucleotides, the CDR3 is TGCAGCGTAGTTGGACGGCATAGCACAGATACGCAGTATTTT.

This clonotype was seen repeatedly, ten times or more. This chain joins TRBV5-1 and TRBJ2-1; 10 positions agree with TRBD2. V shed 0 bases, J shed 4 bases, and the junction held 4 bases outside the gene matches. The CDR3 covers 16 residues. The germline V gene has CDR1 SGHRS and CDR2 YFSETQ. The CDR3 coding sequence is TGCGCCAGCAGCTTGGAAGCGGGGGGGGTTTACAATGAGCAGTTCTTC. This sequence encodes CASSLEAGGVYNEQFF. Combining the CDR3 with reference TRBV5-1 and TRBJ2-1 gives the whole variable domain KAGVTQTPRYLIKTRGQQVTLSCSPISGHRSVSWYQQTPGQGLQFLFEYFSETQRNKGNFPGRFSGRQFSNSRSEMNVSTLELGDSALYLCASSLEAGGVYNEQFFGPGTRLTVL.

This clonotype was recorded at least ten times. The rearrangement uses TRBV7-2 and TRBJ2-4; 7 bases align to TRBD1. The CDR3 extends over 16 amino acids. The V gene end was trimmed by 4 bases and the J gene end by 0 bases; junction bases not matched to a gene: 6. Germline lookup yields CDR1 SGHTA and CDR2 FQGNSA. DNA for the CDR3: TGTGCCAGCAGCTGGGGCCAGGGGGTAGCCAAAAACATTCAGTACTTC. Residues: CASSWGQGVAKNIQYF.

There are many counts of this clonotype. V gene TRBV29-1 combines with J gene TRBJ2-5; D is uncertain. The V gene's germline CDR1 is SQVTM and CDR2 ANQGSEA. Trimming removed 4 bases from V and 1 base from J, with 7 bases in between. This CDR3 is 12 amino acids long. CDR3 nucleotide sequence: TGCAGCGTTGGTCTGCCCCAAGAGACCCAGTACTTC. Translation gives CSVGLPQETQYF. The complete variable domain, with remaining parts taken from reference TRBV29-1 and TRBJ2-5, reads SAVISQKPSRDICQRGTSLTIQCQVDSQVTMMFWYRQQPGQSLTLIATANQGSEATYESGFVIDKFPISRPNLTFSTLTVSNMSPEDSSIYLCSVGLPQETQYFGPGTRLLVL.

The rearrangement links TRBV7-2 to TRBJ2-7, with a tentative D call TRBD2 (5 bases). V lost 2 bases and J lost 6, with 11 bases in between. The CDR3 extends over 13 amino acids. Germline CDR1 SGHTA, CDR2 FQGNSA. The CDR3 spells CASSLPGMGEQYF. CDR3 coding DNA: TGTGCCAGCAGCTTACCGGGGATGGGCGAGCAGTACTTC.

This clonotype has ten or more counts. The chain recombines TRBV5-1 with TRBJ2-3; 7 nucleotides line up with TRBD2. The junction had 3 bases not matched to a gene; V was cut back by 0 bases and J by 5 bases. Looked up from germline, CDR1 is SGHRS and CDR2 is YFSETQ. The CDR3 length is 14 residues. The CDR3, as DNA: TGCGCCAGCAGCTTGGGCGGGAGACGAGATACGCAGTATTTT. Translated, it gives CASSLGGRRDTQYF.